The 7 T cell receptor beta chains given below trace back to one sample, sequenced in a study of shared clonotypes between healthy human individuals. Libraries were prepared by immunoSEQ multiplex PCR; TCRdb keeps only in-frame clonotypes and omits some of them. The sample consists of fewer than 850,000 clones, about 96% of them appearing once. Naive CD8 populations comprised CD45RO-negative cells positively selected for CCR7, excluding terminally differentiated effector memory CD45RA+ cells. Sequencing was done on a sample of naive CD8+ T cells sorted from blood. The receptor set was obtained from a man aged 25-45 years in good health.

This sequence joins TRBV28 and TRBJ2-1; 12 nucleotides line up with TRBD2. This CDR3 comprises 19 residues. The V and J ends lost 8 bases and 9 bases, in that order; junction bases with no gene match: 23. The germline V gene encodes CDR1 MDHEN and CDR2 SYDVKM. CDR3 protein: CASRSRQGSLLAGGLEQFF. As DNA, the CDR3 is TGTGCCAGCCGATCCAGACAGGGGTCGCTACTAGCGGGAGGTCTTGAGCAGTTCTTC.

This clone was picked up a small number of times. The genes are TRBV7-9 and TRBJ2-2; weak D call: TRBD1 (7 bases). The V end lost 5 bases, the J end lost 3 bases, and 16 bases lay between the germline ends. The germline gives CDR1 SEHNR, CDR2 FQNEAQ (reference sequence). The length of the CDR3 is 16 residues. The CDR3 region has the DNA TGTGCCAGCAGCCCGCCAGGGGGAGGTTACACCGGGGAGCTGTTTTTT. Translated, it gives CASSPPGGGYTGELFF.

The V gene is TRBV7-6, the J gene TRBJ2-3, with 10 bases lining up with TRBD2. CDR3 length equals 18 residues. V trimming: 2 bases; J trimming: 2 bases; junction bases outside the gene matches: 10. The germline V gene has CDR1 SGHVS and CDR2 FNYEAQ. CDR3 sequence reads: CASSLTSGTSVHTDTQYF. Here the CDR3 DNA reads TGTGCCAGCAGCTTAACATCGGGGACTAGCGTCCACACAGATACGCAGTATTTT. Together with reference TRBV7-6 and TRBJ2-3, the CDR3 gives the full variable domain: GAGVSQSPRYKVTKRGQDVALRCDPISGHVSLYWYRQALGQGPEFLTYFNYEAQQDKSGLPNDRFSAERPEGSISTLTIQRTEQRDSAMYRCASSLTSGTSVHTDTQYFGPGTRLTVL.

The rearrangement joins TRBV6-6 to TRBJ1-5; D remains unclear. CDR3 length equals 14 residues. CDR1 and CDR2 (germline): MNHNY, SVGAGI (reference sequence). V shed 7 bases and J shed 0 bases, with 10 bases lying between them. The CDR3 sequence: CASKYGYSNQPQHF. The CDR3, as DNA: TGTGCCAGCAAATACGGTTATAGCAATCAGCCCCAGCATTTT.

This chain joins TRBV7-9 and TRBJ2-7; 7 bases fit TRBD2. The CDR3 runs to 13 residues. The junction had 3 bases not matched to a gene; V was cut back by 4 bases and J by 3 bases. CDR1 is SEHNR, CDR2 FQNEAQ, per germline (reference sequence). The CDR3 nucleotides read TGTGCCAGCAGCTCCGGGGAGGGCTACGAGCAGTACTTC. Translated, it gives CASSSGEGYEQYF. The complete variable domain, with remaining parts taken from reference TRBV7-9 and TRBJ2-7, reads DTGVSQNPRHKITKRGQNVTFRCDPISEHNRLYWYRQTLGQGPEFLTYFQNEAQLEKSRLLSDRFSAERPKGSFSTLEIQRTEQGDSAMYLCASSSGEGYEQYFGPGTRLTVT.

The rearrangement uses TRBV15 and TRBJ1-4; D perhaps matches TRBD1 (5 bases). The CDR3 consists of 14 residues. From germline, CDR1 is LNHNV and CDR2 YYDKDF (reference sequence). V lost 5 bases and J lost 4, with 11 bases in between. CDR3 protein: CATSPGRFNEKLFF. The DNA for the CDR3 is TGTGCCACCAGCCCGGGGCGGTTTAATGAAAAACTGTTTTTT.

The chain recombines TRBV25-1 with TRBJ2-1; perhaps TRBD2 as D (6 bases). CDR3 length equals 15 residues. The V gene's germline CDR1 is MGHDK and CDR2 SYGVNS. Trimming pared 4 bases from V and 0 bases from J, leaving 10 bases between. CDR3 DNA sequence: TGTGCCAGCAGTGCTTCGACTAGCTCCTACAATGAGCAGTTCTTC. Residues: CASSASTSSYNEQFF. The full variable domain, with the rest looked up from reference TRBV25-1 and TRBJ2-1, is EADIYQTPRYLVIGTGKKITLECSQTMGHDKMYWYQQDPGMELHLIHYSYGVNSTEKGDLSSESTVSRIRTEHFPLTLESARPSHTSQYLCASSASTSSYNEQFFGPGTRLTVL.